The 13 T cell receptor beta chains given below trace back to one sample, sequenced in a study of cytomegalovirus exposure and HLA in healthy donors. The PCR was carried out with 60 Vbeta primers and 13 Jbeta primers. Clones were read by immunoSEQ multiplex PCR, and TCRdb kept only the in-frame ones, dropping some. The sample has 100,000 or so clones, approximately 83% seen once; the top ten hold 5% to 6.5%. What was sequenced was PBMCs. The source of these receptors is a man aged 18 to 29 in good health and CMV-seronegative.

This chain links TRBV2 with TRBJ1-2; TRBD1 aligns across 8 bases. Germline loops: CDR1 SNHLY, CDR2 FYNNEI. Trimming at V came to 7 bases and at J to 3 bases, leaving 13 bases not matched to a gene. The CDR3 is 16 residues long. The CDR3 DNA follows: TGTGCCAGCAAGGAAGGGTTGACAGGGGATCACTATGGCTACACCTTC. Translating it yields CASKEGLTGDHYGYTF. The full variable domain, rest sourced from reference TRBV2 and TRBJ1-2, is EPEVTQTPSHQVTQMGQEVILRCVPISNHLYFYWYRQILGQKVEFLVSFYNNEISEKSEIFDDQFSVERPDGSNFTLKIRSTKLEDSAMYFCASKEGLTGDHYGYTFGSGTRLTVV.

This sequence joins TRBV30 and TRBJ1-5; the D is unclear. V lost 2 bases to trimming and J lost 3 bases, with 8 bases between them. CDR1 GTSNPN and CDR2 SVGIG come from the germline V gene (reference sequence). The CDR3 covers 13 residues. CDR3 nucleotides: TGTGCCTGGAGTCCTCAGTACAATCAGCCCCAGCATTTT. Translation: CAWSPQYNQPQHF.

V gene TRBV7-3 combines with J gene TRBJ2-2, with D hard to call. CDR1 is SGHTA, CDR2 FQGTGA, per germline. This CDR3 comprises 13 residues. V was shortened by 3 bases and J by 5 bases, with 7 bases between the two germline ends. The DNA of the CDR3 is TGTGCCAGCAGCTTTCTAGGTACCGGGGAGCTGTTTTTT. Protein sequence: CASSFLGTGELFF.

The count of this clone is one. The chain has TRBV5-1 and TRBJ1-5; D gene uncertain. This CDR3 spans 16 amino acids. V shed 0 bases and J shed 0 bases, with 10 bases lying between them. CDR1 and CDR2 from the germline V gene are SGHRS and YFSETQ. The CDR3 DNA reads as TGCGCCAGCAGCTTGGATTCGGGTAATAGCAATCAGCCCCAGCATTTT. Its protein product is CASSLDSGNSNQPQHF.

The gene calls are TRBV7-9 and TRBJ1-1; possible D gene TRBD1, 6 bases. CDR3 size: 12 residues. V was pared by 3 bases and J by 7 bases, with 9 bases between. Per the germline V gene, CDR1 is SEHNR and CDR2 is FQNEAQ (reference sequence). CDR3 bases: TGTGCCAGCAGCTTTACAGGGTATGAAGCTTTCTTT. It codes for CASSFTGYEAFF.

The chain couples TRBV7-3 to TRBJ2-3, with D unclear. V shed 1 base and J shed 2 bases, with 10 bases lying between them. The CDR3 spans 15 residues. CDR1 is SGHTA, CDR2 FQGTGA, per germline. The CDR3 DNA follows: TGTGCCAGCAGCTTAAGTCCCGGTCCCACAGATACGCAGTATTTT. Protein sequence: CASSLSPGPTDTQYF. Using reference TRBV7-3 and TRBJ2-3 for the parts outside the CDR3, the full variable domain is GAGVSQTPSNKVTEKGKYVELRCDPISGHTALYWYRQSLGQGPEFLIYFQGTGAADDSGLPNDRFFAVRPEGSVSTLKIQRTERGDSAVYLCASSLSPGPTDTQYFGPGTRLTVL.

The V and J genes are TRBV19 and TRBJ2-7, with D possibly TRBD1 on 6 matching bases. Deletions cut 4 bases from V and 2 bases from J, with 12 bases between. The germline V gene encodes CDR1 LNHDA and CDR2 SQIVND (reference sequence). This CDR3 has 14 amino acids. The CDR3 here is CASSRAGATYEQYF. CDR3 sequence (DNA): TGTGCCAGTAGTAGGGCAGGGGCCACCTACGAGCAGTACTTC.

This chain connects TRBV19 to TRBJ2-2; 8 bases match TRBD2. V gave up 1 base and J gave up 7 bases; unmatched junction bases: 2. The CDR3 is 14 amino acids. Germline V gene sequence: CDR1 LNHDA, CDR2 SQIVND (reference sequence). CDR3 coding DNA: TGTGCCAGTAGTATAGTAGCGGGGATCGGGGAGCTGTTTTTT. Amino acid sequence: CASSIVAGIGELFF.

The chain couples TRBV4-1 to TRBJ2-2, with a weak D call TRBD1 (6 bases). The length of the CDR3 is 16 residues. Germline-derived CDR1 and CDR2 are MGHRA and YSYEKL. Trimming pared 4 bases from V and 3 bases from J, leaving 15 bases between. The CDR3 coding sequence is TGCGCCAGCAGCCTGACCAACAGGGTGGACACCGGGGAGCTGTTTTTT. It yields the protein CASSLTNRVDTGELFF.

This chain joins TRBV7-2 and TRBJ1-1; 11 bases align to TRBD1. The CDR3 runs 13 residues. V was pared by 3 bases and J by 7 bases, with 1 base of the junction left unmatched. Germline lookup yields CDR1 SGHTA and CDR2 FQGNSA. This chain's CDR3 is CASSLGQGGEAFF. The CDR3 nucleotides read TGTGCCAGCAGCTTGGGACAGGGGGGTGAAGCTTTCTTT.

The chain links TRBV5-1 to TRBJ2-1; TRBD1 agrees at 11 bases. Trimming at V came to 3 bases and at J to 7 bases, leaving 3 bases not matched to a gene. This CDR3 is built from 14 residues. Germline CDR1 and CDR2: SGHRS and YFSETQ. CDR3 bases: TGCGCCAGCAGCTCCGGGACAGGGGGGAATGAGCAGTTCTTC. This encodes CASSSGTGGNEQFF.

This clone came up a few times. The rearrangement joins TRBV11-1 to TRBJ2-1, with 7 bases fitting TRBD2. V gave up 1 base and J gave up 9 bases; unmatched junction bases: 12. Per the germline V gene, CDR1 is SGHAT and CDR2 is FQDESV (reference sequence). The CDR3 consists of 16 residues. The CDR3 region is CASSLGVGPKRGEQFF. CDR3 nucleotides: TGTGCCAGCAGCTTAGGAGTTGGTCCCAAGCGGGGTGAGCAGTTCTTC.

This chain uses TRBV7-2 with TRBJ2-1; 7 bases fit TRBD2. Germline V CDR1 and CDR2: SGHTA, FQGNSA. V shed 5 bases, J shed 3 bases, and the junction held 10 bases outside the gene matches. The CDR3 is 16 residues long. The CDR3 spells CASSPGGRGFYNEQFF. For the CDR3, the DNA is TGTGCCAGCAGCCCGGGGGGTAGGGGCTTCTACAATGAGCAGTTCTTC.